The clone carrying this T cell receptor beta chain was counted a single time. In the authors' workflow: From reference gene primer amplification, estimates of nucleated cell counts were derived. The protocol was immunoSEQ multiplex PCR, while the TCRdb copy is restricted to in-frame clones and leaves out a portion. D and trimming were read from the DNA, whereas the V and J calls and clone size are those reported in that table. Of around 86,000 clones listed, around 87% are singletons. There are 15 residues in the CDR3. CDR1 SGHNT and CDR2 YYREEE come from the germline V gene (reference sequence). Unmatched junction bases numbered 4, after V lost 2 bases and J lost 1 base. The sample is drawn from a study of blood T cell repertoires in COVID-19.

Input material: peripheral blood. This clonotype originated in a human donor with acute or convalescent COVID-19. The donor label of this sample is uncertain. The V and J genes are TRBV5-4 and TRBJ1-2; 8 bases are shared with TRBD1. The DNA for the CDR3 is TGTGCCAGCAGCTTCCCGGACAGGGTTAACTATGGCTACACCTTC. Protein: CASSFPDRVNYGYTF.